This TCR beta chain appears in the sequencing data of a study of brain T cells in children with intractable seizures. TCRdb keeps only in-frame clones here, not all; method: immunoSEQ multiplex PCR. This table has 300,000 to 400,000 clones, 93% appearing once. Specified time point: blood from clinic visit 5 months post-surgery; TSC patient then seizure free. Before surgery, patients took at least one anti-epileptic drug. This CDR3 region has 12 residues. In germline, CDR1 is KGHDR, CDR2 SFDVKD. Trimming removed 0 bases at V and 11 bases at J, with 7 bases between. This clonotype originated in a boy in the first two years of life with tuberous sclerosis and intractable seizures. This chain joins TRBV24-1 and TRBJ1-5; no clear D. The material was peripheral blood, obtained roughly 5 months after surgery. CDR3 residues: CATSDLTRSQHF. The CDR3 DNA reads as TGTGCCACCAGTGATTTGACGCGGTCCCAGCATTTT.